These T cell receptor beta chains were read from a single sample in a study of shared clonotypes between healthy human individuals. The repertoire was sequenced with immunoSEQ multiplex PCR; TCRdb's copy has only in-frame clones and lacks some. The sample includes a few million clones, roughly 95% of them seen just once. Sequencing was carried out using naive CD8+ T cells from PBMCs. The receptors were sampled from a man younger than 35 in good health. Some clones in this sample may be carry-over from other donors' samples. The CDR3 runs from the conserved cysteine through the conserved F or W. Fields, in order: V gene, D gene, clone size, J gene, CDR3 protein, CDR3 DNA. The D gene is left open where the match is weak. The size entry is marked missing in some rows and otherwise reads once, few, many or a size class.

>TRBV28|.|.|TRBJ2-7
CASSLSLRSFYEQYF
.
>TRBV5-1|TRBD2|.|TRBJ2-3
CASSPAGGFMDTQYF
TGCGCCAGCAGTCCCGCGGGAGGGTTTATGGATACGCAGTATTTT
>TRBV27|.|.|TRBJ1-1
CASSFLGGEEAFF
TGTGCCAGCAGTTTTTTGGGGGGCGAGGAAGCTTTCTTT
>TRBV9|TRBD2|.|TRBJ2-2
CASSVVPLGSGRRTGELFF
TGTGCCAGCAGCGTAGTTCCCCTAGGGAGCGGGAGACGGACCGGGGAGCTGTTTTTT
>TRBV7-9|.|.|TRBJ1-3
CASSLFGNTIYF
TGTGCCAGCAGCTTATTCGGAAACACCATATATTTT
>TRBV2|.|.|TRBJ2-1
CASSEALPVSNEQFF
TGTGCCAGCAGTGAAGCCCTACCGGTCTCCAATGAGCAGTTCTTC
>TRBV6-5|TRBD2|.|TRBJ2-1
CATWTSGSNNEQFF
TGTGCCACCTGGACTAGCGGGAGTAACAATGAGCAGTTCTTC
>TRBV28|.|.|TRBJ1-1
CASSFSENTEAFF
TGTGCCAGCAGTTTTTCGGAGAACACTGAAGCTTTCTTT
>TRBV7-2|.|.|TRBJ1-1
CASSLERSTEAFF
TGTGCCAGCAGCTTAGAGAGGAGCACTGAAGCTTTCTTT
>TRBV6-5|.|.|TRBJ1-1
CASSYNRNGGTEAFF
TGTGCCAGCAGTTACAACAGGAATGGGGGCACTGAAGCTTTCTTT
>TRBV7-9|.|.|TRBJ2-3
CASSFGGSPDTQYF
TGTGCCAGCAGCTTTGGAGGGAGCCCCGATACGCAGTATTTT
>TRBV11-3|.|.|TRBJ1-2
CASSFFQTGGNYGYTF
TGTGCCAGCAGCTTTTTTCAGACAGGAGGAAACTATGGCTACACCTTC
>TRBV28|.|.|TRBJ1-2
CASSLGGGGYGYTF
TGTGCCAGCAGTCTAGGTGGTGGAGGGTATGGCTACACCTTC
>TRBV7-9|.|.|TRBJ1-5
CASSLRRSPSNQPQHF
TGTGCCAGCAGCCTTCGACGGTCCCCGAGCAATCAGCCCCAGCATTTT
>TRBV29-1|.|.|TRBJ1-2
CSVDRQHYGYTF
TGCAGCGTTGACCGACAACACTATGGCTACACCTTC
>TRBV29-1|TRBD2|.|TRBJ2-5
CSGQRTSGAQETQYF
TGCAGCGGACAGAGGACTAGCGGGGCGCAAGAGACCCAGTACTTC
>TRBV28|.|once|TRBJ2-5
CASSFAETQYF
TGTGCCAGCAGTTTCGCGGAGACCCAGTACTTC
>TRBV11-1|TRBD2|.|TRBJ2-7
CASSYWREGPGSYEQYF
TGTGCCAGCAGCTACTGGCGGGAGGGACCGGGCTCCTACGAGCAGTACTTC
>TRBV13|.|once|TRBJ1-2
CASSLRVREVEGYTF
TGTGCCAGCAGTTTACGGGTCAGGGAGGTGGAGGGCTACACCTTC
>TRBV6-5|.|.|TRBJ1-1
CASSYGEGLLITEAFF
TGTGCCAGCAGTTACGGGGAGGGACTGCTGATCACTGAAGCTTTCTTT
>TRBV29-1|.|.|TRBJ1-2
CSVVGGSCGYTF
TGCAGCGTCGTAGGGGGAAGCTGTGGCTACACCTTC
>TRBV7-8|.|.|TRBJ2-7
CASSFLGAIYGAYEQYF
TGTGCCAGCAGCTTTCTAGGGGCGATCTACGGAGCCTACGAGCAGTACTTC
>TRBV28|.|.|TRBJ2-7
CASSLSGTSEQYF
TGTGCCAGCAGTCTGTCCGGGACGTCCGAGCAGTACTTC
>TRBV7-8|TRBD2|.|TRBJ2-3
CASRAREGAVSTDTQYF
TGTGCCAGCAGGGCACGGGAGGGAGCCGTTAGCACAGATACGCAGTATTTT
>TRBV11-1|.|.|TRBJ1-2
CASPNANDPGGYTF
TGTGCCAGCCCGAACGCAAATGACCCGGGCGGCTACACCTTC
>TRBV9|TRBD1|.|TRBJ2-7
CASNPGRGSSYEQYF
TGTGCCAGCAACCCAGGCAGGGGGTCCTCCTACGAGCAGTACTTC
>TRBV13|TRBD2|.|TRBJ2-3
CASSFREGPSTDTQYF
TGTGCCAGCAGCTTCCGGGAGGGGCCTAGCACAGATACGCAGTATTTT
>TRBV7-6|TRBD2|.|TRBJ2-7
CASSLGLAGVEQYF
TGTGCCAGCAGCTTAGGACTAGCGGGAGTCGAGCAGTACTTC
>TRBV7-9|TRBD1|.|TRBJ1-1
CASSSTGGLLRTEAFF
TGTGCCAGCAGCTCTACAGGGGGCCTCCTGAGGACTGAAGCTTTCTTT
>TRBV27|.|.|TRBJ1-1
CASSSGGLAAFF
TGTGCCAGCAGTTCTGGGGGGCTCGCGGCTTTCTTT
>TRBV14|.|.|TRBJ1-1
CASSQGLRGLREAFF
TGTGCCAGCAGCCAAGGTCTCCGTGGGCTCAGGGAAGCTTTCTTT
>TRBV15|TRBD1|.|TRBJ1-2
CATASRGVYGYTF
TGTGCCACGGCCAGCAGGGGGGTCTATGGCTACACCTTC
>TRBV28|.|.|TRBJ1-1
CASSPIRSTEAFF
TGTGCCAGCAGTCCCATTCGTAGTACTGAAGCTTTCTTT
>TRBV19|.|.|TRBJ2-1
CASSIGLSHRGQFF
TGTGCCAGTAGTATTGGGCTGTCCCACCGGGGGCAGTTCTTC
>TRBV6-6|.|.|TRBJ1-1
CASSYGLNPTEAFF
TGTGCCAGCAGTTACGGGCTTAACCCCACTGAAGCTTTCTTT
>TRBV15|.|.|TRBJ2-7
CATSRDKAEILEQYF
TGTGCCACCAGCAGAGACAAAGCGGAAATCTTGGAGCAGTACTTC
>TRBV27|.|.|TRBJ2-7
CASSSFTGSSYEQYF
TGTGCCAGCAGTTCCTTTACGGGGAGCTCCTACGAGCAGTACTTC
>TRBV7-9|.|.|TRBJ2-7
CASSSRGGNHEQYF
TGTGCCAGCAGCTCAAGGGGCGGGAACCACGAGCAGTACTTC
>TRBV28|.|.|TRBJ2-2
CASSFPSENTGELFF
TGTGCCAGCAGTTTTCCCTCGGAGAACACCGGGGAGCTGTTTTTT
>TRBV6-1|.|.|TRBJ1-1
CASRELDGGNTEAFF
TGTGCCAGCAGAGAACTGGACGGGGGGAACACTGAAGCTTTCTTT
>TRBV4-2|.|.|TRBJ2-1
CASSQALTSYNEQFF
TGTGCCAGCAGCCAAGCCCTGACTAGCTACAATGAGCAGTTCTTC
>TRBV27|TRBD1|once|TRBJ2-7
CASSSLGQGNEQYF
TGTGCCAGCAGTTCCCTGGGACAGGGAAACGAGCAGTACTTC
>TRBV13|.|.|TRBJ1-4
CASSPTGELPNEKLFF
TGTGCCAGCAGCCCGACAGGCGAACTACCTAATGAAAAACTGTTTTTT
>TRBV13|TRBD2|.|TRBJ2-7
CASRYGTSGEQYF
TGTGCCAGCAGGTACGGGACTAGCGGAGAGCAGTACTTC
>TRBV27|.|.|TRBJ2-7
CASSLRGGGYRNEQYF
TGTGCCAGCAGTCTCCGGGGTGGGGGGTATAGAAACGAGCAGTACTTC
>TRBV7-9|TRBD1|.|TRBJ2-1
CASSQTHRGKLYNEQFF
TGTGCCAGCAGCCAGACCCACAGGGGTAAGCTCTACAATGAGCAGTTCTTC
>TRBV19|.|once|TRBJ1-2
CASSIDTGLYLYGYTF
TGTGCCAGTAGTATTGACACAGGGTTGTATCTCTATGGCTACACCTTC
>TRBV7-8|.|.|TRBJ2-5
CASSLGWAGTFQETQYF
TGTGCCAGCAGCTTAGGGTGGGCGGGTACTTTTCAAGAGACCCAGTACTTC
>TRBV7-7|.|.|TRBJ2-1
CASSLGGRYNEQFF
TGTGCCAGCAGCCTAGGGGGGAGATACAATGAGCAGTTCTTC
>TRBV27|TRBD2|.|TRBJ2-5
CASSLLGTSGIQETQYF
TGTGCCAGCTCACTCCTAGGGACTAGCGGGATACAAGAGACCCAGTACTTC
>TRBV28|.|.|TRBJ1-6
CASSLTVYNSPLHF
TGTGCCAGCAGTTTGACGGTCTATAATTCACCCCTCCACTTT
>TRBV9|TRBD1|.|TRBJ1-1
CASSADRDRGRGTEAFF
TGTGCCAGCAGCGCCGACCGGGACAGGGGGCGAGGCACTGAAGCTTTCTTT
>TRBV28|TRBD1|.|TRBJ1-4
CASSVDRGLANEKLFF
TGTGCCAGCAGTGTTGACAGGGGGCTGGCTAATGAAAAACTGTTTTTT